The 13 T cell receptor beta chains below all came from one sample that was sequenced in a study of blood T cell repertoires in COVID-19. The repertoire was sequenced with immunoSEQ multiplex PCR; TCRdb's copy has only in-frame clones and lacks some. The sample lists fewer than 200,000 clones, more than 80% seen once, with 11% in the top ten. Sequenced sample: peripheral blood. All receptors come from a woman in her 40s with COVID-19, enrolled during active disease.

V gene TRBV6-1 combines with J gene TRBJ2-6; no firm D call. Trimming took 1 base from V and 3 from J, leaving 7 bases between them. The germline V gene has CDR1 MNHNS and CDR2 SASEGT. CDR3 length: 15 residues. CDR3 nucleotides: TGTGCCAGCAGTGAAGGTATCTATGGGGCCAACGTCCTGACTTTC. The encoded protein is CASSEGIYGANVLTF.

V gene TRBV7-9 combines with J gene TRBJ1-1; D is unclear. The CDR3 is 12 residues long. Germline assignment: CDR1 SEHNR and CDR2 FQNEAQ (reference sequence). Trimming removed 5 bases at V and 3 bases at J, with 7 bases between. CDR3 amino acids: CASSAADTEAFF. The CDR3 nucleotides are TGTGCCAGCAGCGCTGCAGACACTGAAGCTTTCTTT.

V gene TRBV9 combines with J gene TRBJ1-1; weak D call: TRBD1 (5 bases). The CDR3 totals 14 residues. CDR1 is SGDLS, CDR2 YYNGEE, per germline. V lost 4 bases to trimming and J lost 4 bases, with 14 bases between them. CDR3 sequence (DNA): TGTGCCAGCAGCCTTGACAGTCGGGTCACTGAAGCTTTCTTT. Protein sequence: CASSLDSRVTEAFF. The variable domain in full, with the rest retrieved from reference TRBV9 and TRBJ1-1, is DSGVTQTPKHLITATGQRVTLRCSPRSGDLSVYWYQQSLDQGLQFLIQYYNGEERAKGNILERFSAQQFPDLHSELNLSSLELGDSALYFCASSLDSRVTEAFFGQGTRLTVV.

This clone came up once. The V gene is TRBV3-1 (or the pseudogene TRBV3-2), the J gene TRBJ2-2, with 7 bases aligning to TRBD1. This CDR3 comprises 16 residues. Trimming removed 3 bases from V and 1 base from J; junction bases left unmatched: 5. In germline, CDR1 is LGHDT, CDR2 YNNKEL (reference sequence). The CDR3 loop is CASSQGTGVNTGELFF. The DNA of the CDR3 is TGTGCCAGCAGCCAGGGAACAGGGGTGAACACCGGGGAGCTGTTTTTT.

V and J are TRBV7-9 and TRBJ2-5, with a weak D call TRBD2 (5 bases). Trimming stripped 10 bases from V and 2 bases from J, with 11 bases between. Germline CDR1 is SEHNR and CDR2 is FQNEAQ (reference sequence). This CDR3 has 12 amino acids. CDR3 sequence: CANSDLQETQYF. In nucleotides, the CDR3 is TGTGCCAACTCGGACTTACAAGAGACCCAGTACTTC.

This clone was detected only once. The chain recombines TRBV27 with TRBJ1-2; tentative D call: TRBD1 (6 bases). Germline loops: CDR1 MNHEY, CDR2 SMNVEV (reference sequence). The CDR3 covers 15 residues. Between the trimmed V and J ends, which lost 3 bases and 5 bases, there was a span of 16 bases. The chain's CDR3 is CASSFYGGADYGYTF. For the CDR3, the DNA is TGTGCCAGCAGTTTTTATGGGGGGGCCGATTATGGCTACACCTTC.

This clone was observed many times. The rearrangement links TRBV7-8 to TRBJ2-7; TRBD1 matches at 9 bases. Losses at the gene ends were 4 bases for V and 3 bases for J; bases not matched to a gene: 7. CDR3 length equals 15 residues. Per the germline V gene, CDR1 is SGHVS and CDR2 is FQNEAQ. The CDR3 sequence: CASSSPGQGFYEQYF. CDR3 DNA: TGTGCCAGCAGCTCGCCGGGACAGGGTTTCTACGAGCAGTACTTC. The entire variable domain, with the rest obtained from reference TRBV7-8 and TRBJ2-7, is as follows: GAGVSQSPRYKVAKRGQDVALRCDPISGHVSLFWYQQALGQGPEFLTYFQNEAQLDKSGLPSDRFFAERPEGSVSTLKIQRTQQEDSAVYLCASSSPGQGFYEQYFGPGTRLTVT.

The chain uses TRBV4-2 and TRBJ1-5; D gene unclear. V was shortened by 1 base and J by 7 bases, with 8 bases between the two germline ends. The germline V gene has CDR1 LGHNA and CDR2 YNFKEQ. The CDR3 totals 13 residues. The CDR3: CASSQAERQPQHF. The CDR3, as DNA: TGTGCCAGCAGCCAAGCCGAGCGCCAGCCCCAGCATTTT.

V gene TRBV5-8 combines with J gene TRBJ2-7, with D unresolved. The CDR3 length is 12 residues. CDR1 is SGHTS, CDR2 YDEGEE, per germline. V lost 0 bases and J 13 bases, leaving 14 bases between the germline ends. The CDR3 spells CASSLAPVVPYF. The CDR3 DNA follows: TGTGCCAGCAGCTTGGCCCCGGTGGTACCTTACTTC.

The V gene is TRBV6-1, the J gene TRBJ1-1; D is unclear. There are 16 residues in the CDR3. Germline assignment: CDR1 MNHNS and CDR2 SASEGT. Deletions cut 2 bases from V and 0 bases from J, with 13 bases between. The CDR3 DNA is TGTGCCAGCAGTGAACGGGTGGCGGTTATGAACACTGAAGCTTTCTTT. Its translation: CASSERVAVMNTEAFF.

CDR3 sequence reads: CASSKDFVSGWARGCEQYV. In DNA form, the CDR3 reads TGTGCCAGCAGCAAAGACTTCGTAAGTGGGTGGGCTCGTGGTTGCGAGCAGTACGTC. J is TRBJ2-7 and V is TRBV21-1; TRBD1, the table's D call, lacks a check against the DNA. TRBV21-1 is described as a pseudogene. The CDR3 sequence is 19 residues long.

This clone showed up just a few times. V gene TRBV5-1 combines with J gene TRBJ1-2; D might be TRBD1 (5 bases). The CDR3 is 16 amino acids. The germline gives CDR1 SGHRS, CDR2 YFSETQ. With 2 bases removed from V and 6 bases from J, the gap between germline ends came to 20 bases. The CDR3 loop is CASSFSGESRGNGYTF. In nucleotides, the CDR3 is TGCGCCAGCAGCTTCTCGGGCGAGTCAAGGGGAAATGGCTACACCTTC.

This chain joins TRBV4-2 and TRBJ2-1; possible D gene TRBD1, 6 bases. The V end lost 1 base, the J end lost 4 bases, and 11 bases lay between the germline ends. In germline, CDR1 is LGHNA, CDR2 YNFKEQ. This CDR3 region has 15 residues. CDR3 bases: TGTGCCAGCAGCCAAGGGCAGGGGACATACAATGAGCAGTTCTTC. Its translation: CASSQGQGTYNEQFF.